This passage covers 27 T cell receptor beta chains from one sample sequenced in a study of PD-1 blockade in classical Hodgkin lymphoma. Time point noted: cycle 4 day 1 (C4D1), after less than seven weeks of nivolumab. All the patients suffered relapse after autologous stem cell transplantation, and brentuximab vedotin exposure differed. Clones were sequenced by immunoSEQ multiplex PCR, and TCRdb holds only the in-frame ones, with some missing. The repertoire includes 40,000 to 50,000 clones, approximately 67% of them detected once, and under 3% sits in the top ten. Material: peripheral blood mononuclear cells (PBMCs), obtained before the fourth cycle of nivolumab. Receptor source: a human donor with classical Hodgkin lymphoma.

This chain uses TRBV6-6 with TRBJ1-6; 10 bases align to TRBD1. CDR3 length: 15 amino acids. CDR1 is MNHNY, CDR2 SVGAGI, per germline (reference sequence). With V trimmed by 6 bases and J by 6 bases, 5 bases remained unmatched. CDR3 amino acids: CASRGTGEGNSPLHF. CDR3 in DNA: TGTGCCAGCAGAGGGACAGGGGAAGGTAATTCACCCCTCCACTTT.

This rearrangement joins TRBV25-1 to TRBJ1-6, with D possibly being TRBD1 (6 bases). Germline CDR1 MGHDK, CDR2 SYGVNS. The CDR3 is 15 amino acids. The V gene lost 4 bases and the J gene lost 10 bases, with 17 bases spanning the gap. The CDR3 reads CASSAPTGSRSPLHF. CDR3 bases: TGTGCCAGCAGTGCTCCGACAGGCTCTCGCTCACCCCTCCACTTT.

The table lists this clone with a count of one. This chain connects TRBV11-1 to TRBJ2-3; D may be TRBD2 (7 bases). The V end was cut by 4 bases, the J end by 2 bases, with 13 bases between. This CDR3 has 15 residues. Looked up from germline, CDR1 is SGHAT and CDR2 is FQDESV (reference sequence). CDR3 DNA sequence: TGTGCCAGCAGCTCGCGGGGGCGACACACAGATACGCAGTATTTT. Translating gives CASSSRGRHTDTQYF.

The chain carries TRBV28 and TRBJ1-6; tentatively, D is TRBD1 (6 bases). Trimming stripped 7 bases from V and 6 bases from J, with 16 bases between. In germline, CDR1 is MDHEN, CDR2 SYDVKM. CDR3 length: 15 amino acids. CDR3 residues: CASNPAGATNSPLHF. The CDR3 coding sequence is TGTGCCAGCAATCCCGCAGGGGCTACTAATTCACCCCTCCACTTT.

This chain links TRBV28 with TRBJ2-2; no definite D call. The germline gives CDR1 MDHEN, CDR2 SYDVKM. CDR3 length equals 14 residues. The V end was cut by 7 bases, the J end by 6 bases, with 15 bases between. CDR3 residues: CASNLDITPGELFF. The CDR3 bases are TGTGCCAGCAACCTAGACATCACCCCCGGGGAGCTGTTTTTT. Variable domain in full (rest from reference TRBV28 and TRBJ2-2): DVKVTQSSRYLVKRTGEKVFLECVQDMDHENMFWYRQDPGLGLRLIYFSYDVKMKEKGDIPEGYSVSREKKERFSLILESASTNQTSMYLCASNLDITPGELFFGEGSRLTVL.

This clone has a single count. The chain is built from TRBV10-3 and TRBJ2-7, with D maybe TRBD1 (6 bases). The CDR3 contains 15 residues. The germline V gene has CDR1 ENHRY and CDR2 SYGVKD. V was cut by 3 bases and J by 5 bases, with 17 bases left in between. CDR3 loop: CAISEGGTGFDEQYF. The CDR3 region has the DNA TGTGCCATCAGTGAAGGCGGCACAGGGTTCGACGAGCAGTACTTC.

This clone was seen only a few times. V is TRBV19 and J is TRBJ1-6; D is uncertain. This CDR3 contains 15 residues. V was trimmed by 1 base and J by 7 bases, leaving 11 bases between them. CDR1 is LNHDA and CDR2 is SQIVND in the germline V gene (reference sequence). CDR3 protein: CASSIGEFLNSPLHF. The CDR3 nucleotides are TGTGCCAGTAGTATAGGGGAATTTTTGAATTCACCCCTCCACTTT. Supplemented by reference TRBV19 and TRBJ1-6, the full variable domain reads DGGITQSPKYLFRKEGQNVTLSCEQNLNHDAMYWYRQDPGQGLRLIYYSQIVNDFQKGDIAEGYSVSREKKESFPLTVTSAQKNPTAFYLCASSIGEFLNSPLHFGNGTRLTVT.

This chain uses TRBV28 with TRBJ2-7; 8 bases are shared with TRBD1. Germline V lookup: CDR1 MDHEN, CDR2 SYDVKM. J lost 3 bases, V lost 4 bases, and 8 bases had no gene match. The CDR3 spans 15 residues. CDR3: CASSSPGQVVYEQYF. CDR3 coding DNA: TGTGCCAGCAGTTCGCCGGGACAGGTGGTCTACGAGCAGTACTTC.

This clone was counted only a few times. The chain is built from TRBV7-2 and TRBJ1-4; tentatively, D is TRBD1 (5 bases). This CDR3 spans 14 amino acids. Germline-derived CDR1 and CDR2 are SGHTA and FQGNSA. Trimming removed 6 bases from V and 6 bases from J, with 14 bases in between. CDR3: CASRPSGGDEKLFF. CDR3 DNA sequence: TGTGCCAGCAGACCATCGGGGGGAGATGAAAAACTGTTTTTT.

This chain uses TRBV11-2 with TRBJ1-2; tentatively, D is TRBD1 (5 bases). The CDR3 contains 13 residues. Trimming stripped 5 bases from V and 3 bases from J, with 10 bases between. Per germline, CDR1 SGHAT and CDR2 FQNNGV. CDR3 DNA: TGTGCCAGCAGCCCCCCGACAGACTATGGCTACACCTTC. Translation: CASSPPTDYGYTF.

The chain recombines TRBV30 with TRBJ1-4; D perhaps matches TRBD1 (6 bases). In germline, CDR1 is GTSNPN, CDR2 SVGIG (reference sequence). V shed 3 bases and J shed 7 bases, with 15 bases lying between them. The CDR3 is 14 residues long. The CDR3 region has the DNA TGTGCCTGGAGCGCTGACAGGAGGCGTGAAAAACTGTTTTTT. It encodes CAWSADRRREKLFF.

Ten or more counts support this clone. V and J are TRBV9 and TRBJ1-1; no clear D gene. With 4 bases removed from V and 0 bases from J, the gap between germline ends came to 16 bases. The CDR3 contains 16 residues. Germline CDR1 and CDR2: SGDLS and YYNGEE. The CDR3 spells CASSPPGFKMNTEAFF. The CDR3 nucleotides are TGTGCCAGCAGCCCCCCGGGCTTCAAGATGAACACTGAAGCTTTCTTT. Full variable domain (rest looked up from reference TRBV9 and TRBJ1-1): DSGVTQTPKHLITATGQRVTLRCSPRSGDLSVYWYQQSLDQGLQFLIQYYNGEERAKGNILERFSAQQFPDLHSELNLSSLELGDSALYFCASSPPGFKMNTEAFFGQGTRLTVV.

In this sample, this clone turned up once. The V gene is TRBV7-3, the J gene TRBJ2-1; D is tentatively TRBD1 or TRBD2 (5 bases each). Per germline, CDR1 SGHTA and CDR2 FQGTGA. Trimming removed 2 bases from V and 4 bases from J, with 6 bases in between. The CDR3 has 13 amino acids. The CDR3 coding sequence is TGTGCCAGCAGCTTAGGGACGTACAATGAGCAGTTCTTC. It specifies CASSLGTYNEQFF.

The count of this clone is one. The gene calls are TRBV5-5 and TRBJ2-2, with a possible D match to TRBD1 (6 bases). The CDR3 has 17 residues. The germline CDR1 and CDR2 sequences are SGHKS and YYEKEE (reference sequence). V was shortened by 5 bases and J by 0 bases, with 17 bases between the two germline ends. DNA for the CDR3: TGTGCCAGCAGTAGGTTCGGACAGTTTGCGAACACCGGGGAGCTGTTTTTT. This gives the protein CASSRFGQFANTGELFF. The full variable domain, its missing parts supplied by reference TRBV5-5 and TRBJ2-2, is DAGVTQSPTHLIKTRGQQVTLRCSPISGHKSVSWYQQVLGQGPQFIFQYYEKEERGRGNFPDRFSARQFPNYSSELNVNALLLGDSALYLCASSRFGQFANTGELFFGEGSRLTVL.

This chain connects TRBV7-2 to TRBJ1-5; possible D gene TRBD1, 5 bases. The CDR3 runs 17 residues. Trimming took 5 bases from V and 7 from J, leaving 24 bases between them. Germline CDR1 SGHTA, CDR2 FQGNSA. In nucleotides, the CDR3 is TGTGCCAGCAGCCCAGGCAGCGGGACTTTATGGGACCAGCCCCAGCATTTT. It encodes CASSPGSGTLWDQPQHF.

Here the CDR3 DNA reads TGTGCCAGCAGTTACAATAGCGAAGAGACCCAGTACTTC. Translation gives CASSYNSEETQYF. The V gene is TRBV2, the J gene TRBJ2-5; TRBD2 might be the D (5 bases). With 5 bases removed from V and 3 bases from J, the gap between germline ends came to 10 bases. CDR1 and CDR2 (germline): SNHLY, FYNNEI. The CDR3 sequence is 13 residues long.

CDR3: CASSQGLDLNTEAFF. The CDR3 DNA reads as TGCGCCAGCAGCCAAGGCCTGGACTTGAACACTGAAGCTTTCTTT. The V call is TRBV4-1, the J call TRBJ1-1; D uncertain. The germline V and J ends were trimmed by 1 base and 0 bases, with 9 bases remaining between them. Germline CDR1 MGHRA, CDR2 YSYEKL. The CDR3 runs 15 residues.

This clone was observed a handful of times. This rearrangement joins TRBV30 to TRBJ2-7, with a weak D call TRBD2 (5 bases). This CDR3 has 14 amino acids. Trimming stripped 0 bases from V and 3 bases from J, with 12 bases between. Germline V gene sequence: CDR1 GTSNPN, CDR2 SVGIG (reference sequence). The CDR3: CAWSVQGDYYEQYF. In DNA form, the CDR3 reads TGTGCCTGGAGTGTACAAGGAGACTACTACGAGCAGTACTTC.

The rearrangement uses TRBV6-5 and TRBJ1-1; D is unclear. The CDR3 is 13 residues long. Between the trimmed V and J ends, which lost 2 bases and 0 bases, there was a span of 4 bases. Germline V gives CDR1 MNHEY, CDR2 SVGAGI. The chain's CDR3 is CASSYTLNTEAFF. The CDR3 nucleotides read TGTGCCAGCAGTTACACGTTGAACACTGAAGCTTTCTTT.

About this clone: It is unclear where the CDR3 begins or ends on the DNA, so no DNA is shown, and the CDR3 is as TCRdb lists it. The V call is TRBV27, the J call TRBJ2-2; the DNA was not compared with TRBD1, the D call given in the table. A total of 16 residues make up the CDR3, ends included. Germline CDR1 reads MNHEY; CDR2 reads SMNVEV (reference sequence). The CDR3: CASSFGPGENTGELFF.

This chain links TRBV27 with TRBJ1-3; D perhaps matches TRBD1 (5 bases). Germline V lookup: CDR1 MNHEY, CDR2 SMNVEV (reference sequence). This CDR3 contains 13 residues. Deletions cut 5 bases from V and 9 bases from J, with 14 bases between. CDR3 nucleotides: TGTGCCAGCAGTCCTCGGGACTTGTCCACCATATATTTT. Translation gives CASSPRDLSTIYF.

The chain combines TRBV6-5 with TRBJ1-6; unclear D gene. Germline V gene data show CDR1 as MNHEY and CDR2 as SVGAGI. V was pared by 2 bases and J by 3 bases, with 8 bases between. The CDR3 runs to 15 residues. The CDR3 loop is CASSYQNDYNSPLHF. CDR3 DNA sequence: TGTGCCAGCAGTTACCAGAATGACTATAATTCACCCCTCCACTTT.

In DNA, the CDR3 is TGTGCTAGTGGTTTGGTATTGAGTGGTAGCGGGGGAGCGGAAGATACGCAGTATTTT. This encodes CASGLVLSGSGGAEDTQYF. The J gene is TRBJ2-3, the V gene TRBV12-5, with 9 bases matching TRBD2. J was trimmed by 5 bases and V by 0 bases; bases with no gene match: 15. In germline, CDR1 is LGHNT, CDR2 FRNRAP. The CDR3 consists of 19 residues.

The V and J genes are TRBV30 and TRBJ1-5; TRBD1 is a possible D gene (6 bases). Looked up from germline, CDR1 is GTSNPN and CDR2 is SVGIG (reference sequence). The CDR3 is made up of 16 amino acids. V lost 1 base and J 9 bases, leaving 22 bases between the germline ends. The CDR3: CAWSGGERGIEGPQHF. CDR3 DNA sequence: TGTGCCTGGAGTGGTGGGGAAAGGGGGATCGAGGGGCCCCAGCATTTT. Looking up the rest from reference TRBV30 and TRBJ1-5 gives the full variable domain: SQTIHQWPATLVQPVGSPLSLECTVEGTSNPNLYWYRQAAGRGLQLLFYSVGIGQISSEVPQNLSASRPQDRQFILSSKKLLLSDSGFYLCAWSGGERGIEGPQHFGDGTRLSIL.

This chain joins TRBV5-4 and TRBJ1-1, with D perhaps TRBD1 (5 bases). V shed 3 bases and J shed 4 bases, with 7 bases lying between them. CDR1 and CDR2 (germline): SGHNT, YYREEE (reference sequence). The CDR3 consists of 12 residues. The CDR3 DNA sequence: TGTGCCAGCAGCTGGGGGGGCACTGAAGCTTTCTTT. The encoded protein is CASSWGGTEAFF.

The chain employs TRBV9 and TRBJ2-5, with D tentatively TRBD1 (5 bases). V was shortened by 1 base and J by 4 bases, with 8 bases between the two germline ends. Looked up from germline, CDR1 is SGDLS and CDR2 is YYNGEE. This CDR3 is 13 amino acids long. The CDR3 loop is CASSVNRRETQYF. CDR3 bases: TGTGCCAGCAGCGTAAACAGGCGAGAGACCCAGTACTTC.

V and J are TRBV7-2 and TRBJ2-5; 12 bases agree with TRBD2. Germline values: CDR1 SGHTA, CDR2 FQGNSA. Trimming at V came to 4 bases and at J to 4 bases, leaving 7 bases not matched to a gene. CDR3 length: 16 residues. The CDR3 nucleotides are TGTGCCAGCAGCTACCTAGCGGGGGGGCGCCGAGAGACCCAGTACTTC. Translating gives CASSYLAGGRRETQYF.